Below, one TCR beta chain is given with its context. Its antigen is unknown. The data derive from a study of response to subunit inactivated influenza vaccine. TCRdb re-derived calls from the RT-PCR reads in MiXCR, one entry per CDR3 protein. The sample records 530,000 or so distinct CDR3 sequences, approximately 24% being singletons. Germline CDR1 LGHNA, CDR2 YSLEER. V was pared by 2 bases and J by 6 bases, with 8 bases between. This CDR3 contains 12 residues. Study-level points and caveats: There was a suggestion from the authors that each seasonal influenza vaccination recruits few new T cells.

The receptor was isolated from a man aged 45-65 years who received an inactivated influenza vaccine. The sequencing used CD4+ T cells sorted from PBMCs, collected approximately 5 days after vaccination. The chain has TRBV4-3 and TRBJ2-7; D uncertain. The CDR3 loop is CASSQNGLEQYF. CDR3 bases: TGCGCCAGCAGCCAAAACGGTCTCGAGCAGTACTTC.